This is a list of T cell receptor beta chains from one sample in a study of T cells in narcolepsy. Measured with immunoSEQ multiplex PCR; TCRdb has only the in-frame clones, and not every one. Of tens of thousands of clones listed, roughly two thirds are singletons. Sequenced material: memory (CD45RA-) CD4+ T cells from blood. Every receptor here comes from a human donor in good health. Both conserved end residues are part of each CDR3. Fields, in order: clone size, D gene, V gene, J gene, CDR3 protein, CDR3 DNA. A D gene is named only where the DNA matches it firmly. Clone size is stated in some rows and not others, as once, few, many or a class when expanded.

NA	NA	TRBV5-1	TRBJ2-2	CASRQGVGTGELFF	TGCGCCAGCAGACAAGGGGTTGGCACCGGGGAGCTGTTTTTT
NA	TRBD2	TRBV9	TRBJ2-2	CASSDPVGGLETGELFF	TGTGCCAGCAGCGACCCGGTGGGAGGGCTGGAGACCGGGGAGCTGTTTTTT
few	NA	TRBV4-1	TRBJ2-7	CASSQGTGTGGRQYF	TGCGCCAGCAGCCAGGGCACCGGGACCGGGGGCCGGCAGTACTTC
few	NA	TRBV2	TRBJ2-7	CASSYLKTGYEQYF	TGTGCCAGCAGTTACCTTAAGACAGGCTACGAGCAGTACTTC
NA	NA	TRBV14	TRBJ2-7	CASSQDHGEQYF	TGTGCCAGCAGCCAAGACCACGGCGAGCAGTACTTC
once	NA	TRBV6-1	TRBJ1-3	CASLPRPYGNTIYF	TGTGCCAGCTTGCCTCGGCCGTATGGAAACACCATATATTTT
NA	NA	TRBV4-1	TRBJ2-3	CASSQDGAGPDTQYF	TGCGCCAGCAGCCAAGATGGGGCAGGGCCAGATACGCAGTATTTT
few	TRBD2	TRBV5-1	TRBJ2-1	CASSPEGGSYNEQFF	TGCGCCAGCAGCCCCGAGGGCGGGAGCTACAATGAGCAGTTCTTC
NA	NA	TRBV29-1	TRBJ2-5	CSVSLTGTWGETQYF	TGCAGCGTTAGTTTAACCGGGACTTGGGGAGAGACCCAGTACTTC
NA	NA	TRBV13	TRBJ2-7	CASSLLGSSYEQYF	TGTGCCAGCAGCTTATTGGGGAGCTCCTACGAGCAGTACTTC
NA	NA	TRBV25-1	TRBJ1-6	CASSDRGSSPLHF	TGTGCCAGCAGTGACAGGGGAAGCTCACCCCTCCACTTT
few	NA	TRBV5-1	TRBJ1-1	CASSLDGGTEAFF	TGCGCCAGCAGCCTGGATGGCGGAACTGAAGCTTTCTTT
NA	TRBD2	TRBV5-1	TRBJ2-5	CASSLAISGSIETQYF	TGCGCCAGCAGCTTGGCCATTAGCGGGAGTATAGAGACCCAGTACTTC
once	TRBD2	TRBV10-3	TRBJ2-1	CAISAERGLSYNEQFF	TGTGCCATCAGTGCGGAGCGGGGGCTCTCCTACAATGAGCAGTTCTTC
NA	NA	TRBV11-2	TRBJ1-5	CASSSDGPNQPQHF	TGTGCCAGCAGCTCCGACGGCCCCAATCAGCCCCAGCATTTT
few	NA	TRBV18	TRBJ2-5	CASSRGTPGTQYF	TGTGCCAGCTCCCGAGGAACCCCCGGGACCCAGTACTTC
once	TRBD1	TRBV6-1	TRBJ2-3	CASSPTGGSTDTQYF	TGTGCCAGCAGTCCCACAGGGGGAAGCACAGATACGCAGTATTTT
NA	NA	TRBV7-8	TRBJ2-5	CASSPARGSAQKTQYF	TGTGCCAGCAGCCCCGCTCGAGGGTCTGCCCAGAAGACCCAGTACTTC
NA	TRBD1	TRBV19	TRBJ1-4	CASSIQTGVNEKLFF	TGTGCCAGTAGTATTCAGACAGGGGTGAATGAAAAACTGTTTTTT
NA	NA	TRBV2	TRBJ2-1	CASRKTGTGEQFF	TGTGCCAGCAGGAAGACCGGGACCGGAGAGCAGTTCTTC
NA	NA	TRBV13	TRBJ1-2	CASSLGAALSGYTF	TGTGCCAGCAGCTTAGGGGCAGCATTGAGTGGCTACACCTTC
NA	NA	TRBV4-1	TRBJ2-3	CASSQVNMGFRATDTQYF	TGCGCCAGCAGCCAAGTCAATATGGGCTTTCGGGCTACAGATACGCAGTATTTT
NA	NA	TRBV30	TRBJ2-2	CAWSVEVNTGELFF	TGTGCCTGGAGTGTGGAGGTGAACACCGGGGAGCTGTTTTTT